This passage covers 15 T cell receptor beta chains from one sample sequenced in a study of regulatory T cells in long-lasting Graves disease. The time point was: newly diagnosed GD, antithyroid drugs for less than 3 months. Scientists built the TCR library using RNA that was extracted from PBMCs. Building the TCR beta libraries relied on iRepertoire HTBI primers, and CDR3 regions underwent Arm-PCR. TCRdb processed the multiplex PCR reads anew with MiXCR; each CDR3 protein has one entry. The data show roughly 500,000 distinct CDR3 sequences, roughly 12% seen once. Another study also made use of these data, one on T cells in Graves' hyperthyroidism and ophthalmopathy.

The sequenced sample was peripheral blood mononuclear cells (PBMCs), obtained at new diagnosis, from a patient treated with antithyroid drugs. The receptor set was obtained from a man between 25 and 39 years old with Graves disease.

This clonotype came up many times. This chain uses TRBV20-1 with TRBJ2-1; 10 nucleotides align to TRBD1. Per the germline V gene, CDR1 is DFQATT and CDR2 is SNEGSKA (reference sequence). CDR3 size: 15 residues. The trim removed 1 base at V and 6 bases at J, leaving 6 bases unmatched. This CDR3 reads CSARVGGQGSNEQFF. The CDR3, as DNA: TGCAGTGCTAGAGTTGGGGGACAGGGGAGCAATGAGCAGTTCTTC.

This clonotype was observed many times. The V call is TRBV2, the J call TRBJ2-7; the D gene is possibly TRBD1 (5 bases). Trimming left V 4 bases short and J 6 bases short, with 7 bases between. Germline loops: CDR1 SNHLY, CDR2 FYNNEI. The CDR3 runs to 11 residues. CDR3 amino acids: CASSGTFEQYF. The CDR3 DNA is TGTGCCAGCAGTGGGACATTCGAGCAGTACTTC.

At least ten counts were recorded for this clonotype. The chain is built from TRBV2 and TRBJ2-7, with 9 bases that match TRBD1. The CDR3 has 15 residues. Germline lookup yields CDR1 SNHLY and CDR2 FYNNEI. With 5 bases clipped from V and 4 bases from J, the junction kept 9 bases outside the gene matches. The chain's CDR3 is CASSPDRGGTYEQYF. The CDR3 nucleotides read TGTGCCAGCAGTCCTGACAGGGGGGGCACGTACGAGCAGTACTTC.

This clonotype has only one observation. This may be a read error: a much more frequent sequence differs by one nucleotide. This is likely a read error, given that the CDR3 carries no conserved phenylalanine or tryptophan at its end. This rearrangement joins TRBV27 to TRBJ2-1; D call uncertain. CDR1 is MNHEY and CDR2 is SMNVEV in the germline V gene (reference sequence). The CDR3 is 16 amino acids. Trimming removed 4 bases at V and 3 bases at J, with 16 bases between. The CDR3: CASSWSIVPGYNEQFL. Here the CDR3 DNA reads TGTGCCAGCAGTTGGTCCATAGTCCCTGGCTACAATGAGCAGTTCCTC.

This clonotype was counted ten times or more. The chain combines TRBV20-1 with TRBJ2-3; TRBD2 aligns across 7 bases. CDR3 length equals 14 residues. Germline-derived CDR1 and CDR2 are DFQATT and SNEGSKA (reference sequence). V gave up 6 bases and J gave up 6 bases; unmatched junction bases: 12. The CDR3 spells CSAVIGGGRDTQYF. The DNA of the CDR3 is TGCAGTGCCGTCATCGGGGGAGGGAGGGATACGCAGTATTTT.

The chain couples TRBV9 to TRBJ2-5, with 12 bases that match TRBD2. The DNA matches TRBJ2-1 better at its end, which makes the J call doubtful. Per germline, CDR1 SGDLS and CDR2 YYNGEE. This CDR3 contains 15 residues. The CDR3 region has the DNA TGTGCCAGCAGCGCATGGACTAGCGGGAACAATGAGCAGTTCTTC. This encodes CASSAWTSGNNEQFF.

At least ten counts were recorded for this clonotype. The genes are TRBV3-1 and TRBJ2-7; 7 bases are a match to TRBD1. In germline, CDR1 is LGHDT, CDR2 YNNKEL (reference sequence). The V gene end was trimmed by 4 bases and the J gene end by 4 bases; junction bases not matched to a gene: 10. CDR3 length equals 15 residues. CDR3 coding DNA: TGTGCCAGCAGCCCCGTCGTGAGGGGGCCGTACGAGCAGTACTTC. Its translation is CASSPVVRGPYEQYF.

This clonotype was seen at least ten times. The chain uses TRBV12-3 or TRBV12-4 and TRBJ2-3; 8 bases line up with TRBD2. This CDR3 is built from 16 residues. With 6 bases clipped from V and 0 bases from J, the junction kept 8 bases outside the gene matches. In nucleotides, the CDR3 is TGTGCCAGCAGCCCTACTAGCGGTCCTAGCACAGATACGCAGTATTTT. This encodes CASSPTSGPSTDTQYF.

The V gene is TRBV4-1, the J gene TRBJ1-3; 8 nucleotides agree with TRBD1. Germline V gene lookup returns CDR1 MGHRA and CDR2 YSYEKL. The CDR3 runs 16 residues. The junction had 8 bases not matched to a gene; V was cut back by 3 bases and J by 4 bases. The CDR3 nucleotides read TGCGCCAGCAGCCAGGCTCCGACAGGGGCGGGAAACACCATATATTTT. It yields the protein CASSQAPTGAGNTIYF.

V and J are TRBV19 and TRBJ2-1, with 9 bases aligning to TRBD2. CDR1 is LNHDA, CDR2 SQIVND, per germline (reference sequence). The CDR3 loop spans 13 amino acids. V was pared by 5 bases and J by 10 bases, with 6 bases of the junction left unmatched. The CDR3 spells CASSRTSVPEQFF. The CDR3 region has the DNA TGTGCCAGTAGTCGGACTAGCGTCCCAGAGCAGTTCTTC.

This clonotype was observed at least ten times. V and J are TRBV2 and TRBJ2-1; no definite D call. CDR3 length: 11 residues. Germline V gene lookup returns CDR1 SNHLY and CDR2 FYNNEI. V was clipped by 6 bases and J by 7 bases, with 7 bases between them. Here the CDR3 reads CASRTANEQFF. CDR3 DNA sequence: TGTGCCAGCAGGACGGCGAATGAGCAGTTCTTC.

This clonotype was found many times. The chain uses TRBV6-9 and TRBJ2-7; D may match TRBD1 or TRBD2 (5 bases each). CDR1 and CDR2 (germline): MNHGY, SVAAGI. CDR3 length equals 14 residues. Between the trimmed V and J ends, which lost 3 bases and 3 bases, there was a span of 12 bases. The CDR3 bases are TGTGCCAGCAGTTACCCCAGGGACGGCTACGAGCAGTACTTC. Translating gives CASSYPRDGYEQYF.

This clonotype was detected many times. The chain joins TRBV12-3 or TRBV12-4 to TRBJ2-7; D is perhaps TRBD2 (7 bases). V shed 7 bases and J shed 0 bases, with 19 bases lying between them. The CDR3 covers 16 residues. CDR3 bases: TGTGCCAGCAAACCCCGGGGAGGGGGGATCTCCTACGAGCAGTACTTC. It specifies CASKPRGGGISYEQYF.

In regard to this clonotype: Since a much larger clone is just one base distant, this may be a read error. CDR3 amino acids: CASSKDPEFDEQFF. The CDR3 DNA is TGTGCCAGCAGCAAAGATCCAGAGTTTGATGAGCAGTTCTTC. J is TRBJ2-1 and V is TRBV7-3; the D is unclear. V shed 5 bases and J shed 8 bases, with 16 bases lying between them. This CDR3 contains 14 residues. Per the germline V gene, CDR1 is SGHTA and CDR2 is FQGTGA.

This clonotype was detected only a few times. CDR3 residues: CATSNTDTQYF. The CDR3 DNA sequence: TGTGCCACCAGCAACACAGATACGCAGTATTTT. The V gene is TRBV15, the J gene TRBJ2-3; D call uncertain. The germline V and J ends were trimmed by 4 bases and 2 bases, with 1 base remaining between them. Germline V lookup: CDR1 LNHNV, CDR2 YYDKDF (reference sequence). The CDR3 runs to 11 residues.